Below are 18 T cell receptor beta chains sequenced from a single sample in a study of OX40 agonist ivuxolimab in advanced cancers. The protocol was immunoSEQ multiplex PCR, while the TCRdb copy is restricted to in-frame clones and leaves out a portion. Of over 55,000 clones in the sample, more than 80% were seen once. The material sequenced was CD4+ or CD8+ T cells sorted from blood, taken in a trial of the OX40 agonist ivuxolimab. These receptors were collected from an adult with an advanced solid tumor such as melanoma, head and neck, liver or kidney cancer.

This clone appeared once. The V gene is TRBV28, the J gene TRBJ1-2, with TRBD1 as a possible D gene (6 bases). Germline CDR1 is MDHEN and CDR2 is SYDVKM. The CDR3 covers 14 residues. V lost 10 bases and J lost 1, with 16 bases in between. The CDR3 DNA sequence: TGTGCCATCTGGGGGGGACAAATTAACTATGGCTACACCTTC. Residues: CAIWGGQINYGYTF.

This sequence joins TRBV19 and TRBJ2-3; D possibly corresponds to TRBD2 (5 bases). The CDR3 loop spans 12 amino acids. Germline-derived CDR1 and CDR2 are LNHDA and SQIVND (reference sequence). The ends were cut back, 9 bases at V and 6 bases at J, with 13 bases in the middle. The CDR3 DNA reads TGTGCCAGCGGAGACCGGAGGGATACGCAGTATTTT. Its translation is CASGDRRDTQYF. Full variable domain (missing parts from reference TRBV19 and TRBJ2-3): DGGITQSPKYLFRKEGQNVTLSCEQNLNHDAMYWYRQDPGQGLRLIYYSQIVNDFQKGDIAEGYSVSREKKESFPLTVTSAQKNPTAFYLCASGDRRDTQYFGPGTRLTVL.

In this sample, this clone turned up once. The chain uses TRBV6-6 and TRBJ2-5; TRBD1 aligns across 8 bases. The J segment lost 1 base and the V segment lost 6 bases, leaving 4 bases of the junction unmatched. CDR1 is MNHNY, CDR2 SVGAGI, per germline (reference sequence). The CDR3 length is 14 residues. The CDR3 sequence is CASRRGQAQETQYF. The CDR3 coding sequence is TGTGCCAGCAGGAGGGGACAGGCCCAAGAGACCCAGTACTTC.

This clone has only one observation. The genes are TRBV19 and TRBJ2-1; 7 nucleotides match TRBD2. The CDR3 length is 15 residues. V was clipped by 3 bases and J by 10 bases; unmatched bases: 12. Germline V gene lookup returns CDR1 LNHDA and CDR2 SQIVND (reference sequence). The CDR3: CASSIPGREGYEQFF. The CDR3 nucleotides are TGTGCCAGTAGTATCCCAGGAAGGGAGGGATACGAGCAGTTCTTC. Combining the CDR3 with reference TRBV19 and TRBJ2-1 gives the whole variable domain DGGITQSPKYLFRKEGQNVTLSCEQNLNHDAMYWYRQDPGQGLRLIYYSQIVNDFQKGDIAEGYSVSREKKESFPLTVTSAQKNPTAFYLCASSIPGREGYEQFFGPGTRLTVL.

The chain employs TRBV6-4 and TRBJ1-1; the D gene is possibly TRBD1 (5 bases). The CDR3 loop spans 13 amino acids. The V and J ends lost 3 bases and 5 bases respectively, with 10 bases between them. CDR1 and CDR2 (germline): MRHNA, SNTAGT. The CDR3 nucleotides read TGTGCCAGCAGTGAGGGGGGGGATACTGAAGCTTTCTTT. As protein: CASSEGGDTEAFF.

V usage is TRBV28 and J usage is TRBJ2-7; tentatively, D is TRBD1 (5 bases). Trimming removed 6 bases from V and 0 bases from J, with 12 bases in between. This CDR3 is built from 14 residues. CDR1 MDHEN and CDR2 SYDVKM come from the germline V gene. The CDR3 nucleotides are TGTGCCAGCAGAAGTACAGGCCACTCCTACGAGCAGTACTTC. Residues: CASRSTGHSYEQYF.

The chain is built from TRBV19 and TRBJ1-6, with 7 positions matching TRBD1. The ends lost 4 bases at V and 0 bases at J; junction bases unmatched: 12. This CDR3 is built from 19 residues. Per germline, CDR1 LNHDA and CDR2 SQIVND (reference sequence). The CDR3 here is CASSTPPGQPSSYNSPLHF. For the CDR3, the DNA is TGTGCCAGTAGTACGCCCCCGGGACAGCCGAGCTCCTATAATTCACCCCTCCACTTT. The variable domain in full, with the rest retrieved from reference TRBV19 and TRBJ1-6, is DGGITQSPKYLFRKEGQNVTLSCEQNLNHDAMYWYRQDPGQGLRLIYYSQIVNDFQKGDIAEGYSVSREKKESFPLTVTSAQKNPTAFYLCASSTPPGQPSSYNSPLHFGNGTRLTVT.

The rearrangement links TRBV7-2 to TRBJ2-7; D may be TRBD1 (6 bases). Germline-derived CDR1 and CDR2 are SGHTA and FQGNSA. The CDR3 length is 15 residues. The V end lost 5 bases, the J end lost 2 bases, and 16 bases lay between the germline ends. The CDR3 region is CASSAHRDKAYEQYF. The CDR3 DNA reads TGTGCCAGCAGCGCGCACCGGGACAAAGCCTACGAGCAGTACTTC.

This sequence joins TRBV29-1 and TRBJ2-3; unclear D gene. The CDR3 sequence is 15 residues long. The V gene's germline CDR1 is SQVTM and CDR2 ANQGSEA. Trimming took off 3 bases at V and 0 bases at J, with 13 bases between the two ends. The CDR3 DNA sequence: TGCAGCGTTGATGGCAGAACTTCTAGCACAGATACGCAGTATTTT. Translated: CSVDGRTSSTDTQYF.

This rearrangement joins TRBV6-5 to TRBJ1-6; D is unresolved. CDR1 and CDR2 from the germline V gene are MNHEY and SVGAGI. V was shortened by 11 bases and J by 11 bases, with 16 bases between the two germline ends. This CDR3 is built from 12 residues. The CDR3 coding sequence is TGTGCCCCGACCCTGCAGGCGGCACCCCTCCACTTT. Translation: CAPTLQAAPLHF.

The chain joins TRBV7-9 to TRBJ2-5; D unclear. Germline values: CDR1 SEHNR, CDR2 FQNEAQ (reference sequence). This CDR3 contains 14 residues. With 1 base removed from V and 7 bases from J, the gap between germline ends came to 13 bases. As DNA, the CDR3 is TGTGCCAGCAGCTTAGATCCAGCCTCGGGGACCCAGTACTTC. Protein: CASSLDPASGTQYF.

The chain has TRBV7-8 and TRBJ2-2, with 7 bases fitting TRBD1. V was pared by 4 bases and J by 0 bases, with 2 bases of the junction left unmatched. The CDR3 consists of 15 residues. CDR1 SGHVS and CDR2 FQNEAQ come from the germline V gene. The CDR3 DNA is TGTGCCAGCAGCTCCGGGACAGCGAACACCGGGGAGCTGTTTTTT. Amino acids: CASSSGTANTGELFF.

This chain links TRBV19 with TRBJ2-5; 14 bases fit TRBD2. The DNA end is a closer match to TRBJ2-7, so the J assignment may be wrong. The CDR3 is 19 residues long. The germline gives CDR1 LNHDA, CDR2 SQIVND (reference sequence). In DNA, the CDR3 is TGTGCCAGTAGTCGATCCGGGACTAGCGGGAGTAGAGACTCCTACGAGCAGTACTTC. It translates to CASSRSGTSGSRDSYEQYF.

The chain recombines TRBV7-7 with TRBJ1-5, with D uncertain. The ends were cut back, 5 bases at V and 0 bases at J, with 5 bases in the middle. CDR1 is SSHAT and CDR2 is FNYEAQ in the germline V gene (reference sequence). This CDR3 comprises 13 residues. The chain's CDR3 is CASSLDSNQPQHF. The DNA of the CDR3 is TGTGCCAGCAGCCTAGATAGCAATCAGCCCCAGCATTTT.

This clone was seen just once. The chain joins TRBV7-9 to TRBJ2-2; D perhaps matches TRBD2 (5 bases). Germline V gives CDR1 SEHNR, CDR2 FQNEAQ (reference sequence). The length of the CDR3 is 16 residues. V lost 3 bases and J 4 bases, leaving 15 bases between the germline ends. The CDR3 loop is CASSLADYPGTGELFF. The CDR3 bases are TGTGCCAGCAGCTTGGCAGACTACCCGGGCACCGGGGAGCTGTTTTTT.

The gene calls are TRBV19 and TRBJ1-5; TRBD1 matches at 7 bases. After removal of 9 bases from V and 3 bases from J, the junction contained 11 bases not matched to a gene. Per germline, CDR1 LNHDA and CDR2 SQIVND (reference sequence). The CDR3 loop spans 15 amino acids. The CDR3 region has the DNA TGTGCCAGCTTACCCTCGGGACAGCTCAATCAGCCCCAGCATTTT. Its protein product is CASLPSGQLNQPQHF.

The J gene is TRBJ2-2, the V gene TRBV7-8; D is unresolved. The V end lost 3 bases, the J end lost 0 bases, and 8 bases lay between the germline ends. The CDR3 loop spans 15 amino acids. Germline V gene lookup returns CDR1 SGHVS and CDR2 FQNEAQ. Here the CDR3 reads CASSLGVTNTGELFF. The CDR3 DNA is TGTGCCAGCAGCTTGGGCGTTACGAACACCGGGGAGCTGTTTTTT.

The chain employs TRBV30 and TRBJ1-2; TRBD1 agrees at 8 bases. Unmatched junction bases numbered 9, after V lost 2 bases and J lost 7 bases. This CDR3 is built from 14 residues. Germline CDR1 is GTSNPN and CDR2 is SVGIG (reference sequence). CDR3 region: CAWSPTGASGGYTF. The CDR3 DNA follows: TGTGCCTGGAGTCCGACAGGGGCCTCGGGTGGCTACACCTTC.